This T cell receptor beta chain was found in a study of long-term antiretroviral therapy in people with HIV (dated 2022 in TCRdb). For context, the study as a whole: The earliest samples were collected about a decade before the 2015 WHO recommendation for immediate ART, when ART was typically delayed until CD4 counts fell. Test extractions of a monoclonal T-cell line alongside 30 or so polyclonal samples showed no cross-contamination during QIAcube processing. A total of around 190 cryopreserved PBMC samples came from 30 or so adults with confirmed HIV infection and were collected serially over a mean of about 6 years (range 1-12). A retrospective serial study tested whether ART initiation and durable HIV suppression were associated with changes in peripheral blood TRB repertoire composition and diversity. Among the approximately 30 participants with HIV, fewer than twelve were female. What the work shows at the level of the full study, not this receptor alone: Because cell numbers in pre-ART samples were limited, unsorted PBMC were profiled instead of sorted CD4+ and CD8+ T cells. Inferences about post-ART repertoire changes were limited because no data were available on ART adherence, viral resistance or therapy changes. Expanded TRB clones identified before ART initiation dominated the repertoire at all time points, although this dominance fluctuated and declined in many PLHIV after ART. Because PBMC availability was limited, only the TCR beta chain was sequenced, with no alpha chain pairing. The samples span the years 2004 to 2017, and the ART regimens used at that time may not be as effective as current regimens. Starting ART was linked to a significant rise in TRB diversity, yet even with long-term ART the diversity remained significantly lower than in transplant donor controls. Narrower CDR3 length ranges were observed in HIV repertoires than in controls, and an antigen-experienced repertoire with only a slight naive shift after ART was suggested by the network structure.

The immunoSEQ hsTCRB v3.0 assay was used at survey level resolution to sequence the TRB variable region. The target sequencing depth for TRB was 40,000-50,000 T-cell genomes per sample. An Illumina MiSeq with a v3 150-cycle kit was used to sequence the pooled TRB libraries. In the source study's methods: Repertoire analysis was run in R within a reproducible Nextflow workflow that covered QC, data transformation and analysis. LymphoSeq2, an R package for exploring AIRR-Seq data, was used to implement custom analyses. Four samples that yielded fewer than 5000 total TRB sequences were excluded, so that 150 to 200 HIV repertoires were analyzed. Among the roughly 200 retained HIV repertoires, 59 were collected before ART initiation and 129 after ART initiation. Repertoires were downsampled to 5000 TRB nucleotide sequences, and summary statistics were averaged over 100 downsampling iterations. Only TRB sequences with CDR3 regions of at least seven amino acids were retained for analysis. Two measures captured diversity: a Shannon entropy-derived clonality score and the Gini coefficient. In the repertoire networks, any two of the top 5000 CDR3 amino acid sequences were connected whenever the two sequences differed by an edit distance of one. GLIPH2 predicted antigen specificity groups and MHC restriction for TRB CDR3 amino acid sequences. To flag known associations with CMV, EBV, HIV or tissue antigens, CDR3 amino acid sequences were compared against VDJdb and McPAS-TCR. Pre-ART, post-ART and control groups were compared with Wilcoxon signed-rank tests and Holm-Bonferroni correction. Held by TCRdb, this immuneACCESS table contains in-frame sequences only and omits some clones. Under half of the omission traces to an unresolved V gene where checked; the cause of the rest is unknown. V, J and clone size derive from that table, while D and trimming were established from the DNA sequence. This sample has more than 20,000 clones in its table, and around four fifths of those were observed once. The ten largest clones add up to roughly 4.3% of the sample.

Participants were included only if at least one PBMC sample before ART initiation and at least two post-ART samples were available. All participants with HIV were treated in the United States of America. Cryopreserved samples of about 1-11 million PBMC were thawed and washed before DNA extraction. At the time of the earliest PBMC sample, participants with HIV were aged between roughly 20 and 54 years. PBMC samples from each participant spanned 1-4 timepoints before ART initiation and 2-8 timepoints after ART initiation, with a median of 7 samples. Serial HIV viral load, CD4+ T-cell count, ART history and demographic data were obtained for every participant. Genomic DNA was extracted from unsorted PBMC with a Qiagen kit on a QIAcube, with processing performed in batches of 12 samples. A distance of 21 bases separates the germline ends of V and J, which lose 5 bases and 5 bases respectively. According to the germline V gene (reference sequence), CDR1 reads MNHEY and CDR2 reads SMNVEV. Spanning cysteine to phenylalanine, the CDR3 consists of 16 amino acids. The retained sequence is limited to the CDR3, 48 bases, with the frame set at the first base.

As to this clone: It has no known antigen specificity. No base quality values were provided; no much bigger clone lies one nucleotide off.

The chain uses TRBV27 and TRBJ2-5; the D gene is perhaps TRBD1, on 6 matching bases. The input for sequencing was unsorted PBMCs, taken roughly 4 years after starting antiretroviral therapy. This TCR was sampled from a man between 18 and 35 years old with HIV. The CDR3 region: CASSPLRTVPVETQYF. The DNA reads TGTGCCAGCAGTCCCCTCCGGACAGTCCCGGTTGAGACCCAGTACTTC.